This T cell receptor beta chain originates from a study of beta chain features in type 1 diabetes (dated by TCRdb to 2016 to 2019). The study in broad terms: Patients and healthy donors did not differ in mean age, gender distribution, total cell number or subset yield. A total of under 140,000,000 sorted cells were examined across all samples, and the number of cells per subset was strongly correlated with RNA yield. In the study, TCRB repertoires of sorted circulating CD4+ T cell subsets from recently diagnosed type 1 diabetes patients were compared with those of matched healthy donors. Regulatory and stem cell-like memory subsets were obtained from only 8 patients and roughly 8 healthy donors, while naive and central memory subsets were obtained from all 30 or so donors. General study outcomes and caveats: PCR may preferentially amplify shorter templates, but because patient and control samples were amplified and corrected together, any resulting skew would affect both groups equally. Because small numbers of individuals were included in the HLA sub-analyses, any influence of HLA type on TCRB rearrangement was left unresolved. Naive, central memory and regulatory TCRB repertoires appeared to be more alike among patients than among healthy donors. At VDJ recombination sites, patients with type 1 diabetes made fewer insertions and deleted more nucleotides, a pattern implying thymic rearrangement abnormalities. A moderate but significant shortening of TCRB CDR3 length was observed in type 1 diabetes patients in all four CD4+ subsets. Sequencing cDNA rather than genomic DNA could over-represent highly expressing activated cells, although activation and CD3 levels did not differ between groups.

All of the isolated RNA was reverse transcribed with the High Capacity cDNA Reverse Transcription Kit, so expressed TCRB transcripts were sequenced. Deep immunoSEQ sequencing was performed on naive, central memory and regulatory T cell samples, with an average of roughly 3.6 million total reads per sample. Sorted cells were lysed in RLT buffer, and RNA was extracted using DNase-treated RNeasy Micro or Mini kits according to cell number. Each cell subset was processed separately to prevent cross-contamination, with patient and healthy donor samples processed together. TCRB sequences were amplified from cDNA with the immunoSEQ multiplex PCR, producing 87-bp fragments spanning the CDR3 region. Amplicons were sequenced on the Illumina HiSeq platform. The source study handled its data this way. PCR bias was corrected computationally using synthetic template baselines, and reads within Hamming distance 2 were collapsed, with unmergeable singletons discarded. Reads were aligned against IMGT so that V, D and J genes, CDR3 length and insertions or deletions at six rearrangement sites could be assigned. Within each subset, clonotype counts were normalized to sorted cell number, after which true diversity and Gini coefficients were computed with the tcR R package. Repertoire sharing was quantified using the overlap coefficient calculated on TCRB nucleotide sequences. TCRdb retrieved this table from immuneACCESS and kept in-frame rearrangements only. Not all clones are present; in checked studies, unresolved V genes account for under half, and no reason is known for the remainder. Clone size and V and J calls were adopted from that table, with D and trimming inferred from the DNA. This sample holds nearly 350,000 clones; approximately 10% were observed only once. The leading ten clones occupy roughly 1% of the sample.

Concerning this clone itself: Its antigen is still unknown. One junction end disagrees with the germline gene, perhaps due to a read error.

Via the germline V gene (reference sequence), CDR1 is SEHNR and CDR2 FQNEAQ. The CDR3 runs 13 residues from the cysteine to the phenylalanine. Left in the record is the CDR3 DNA by itself, 39 bases read in frame from the first base. From each donor, a single peripheral blood sample of about 100 mL on average was drawn into heparinised tubes. A BD FACSAria II was used to sort naive, central memory, regulatory and stem cell-like memory CD4+ T cells with a panel that included CD45RO, CCR7, CD25, CD127, CD95 and CD27. Purity was above 95% for every sorted population. PBMCs were isolated immediately by Lymphoprep density gradient centrifugation and stained directly without culture. To minimize batch effects, samples were stained and sorted in pairs, one healthy donor with one patient per experiment.

This receptor chain uses TRBV7-9 and TRBJ1-5, with the D gene not clear enough to name. The receptor was isolated from a man younger than 45 with type 1 diabetes. The material sequenced was central memory CD4+ T cells from blood. The DNA sequence reads TGCGCCAGCAGCCAAGATAGCAATCAGCCCCAGCATTTT. Its protein is CASSQDSNQPQHF.